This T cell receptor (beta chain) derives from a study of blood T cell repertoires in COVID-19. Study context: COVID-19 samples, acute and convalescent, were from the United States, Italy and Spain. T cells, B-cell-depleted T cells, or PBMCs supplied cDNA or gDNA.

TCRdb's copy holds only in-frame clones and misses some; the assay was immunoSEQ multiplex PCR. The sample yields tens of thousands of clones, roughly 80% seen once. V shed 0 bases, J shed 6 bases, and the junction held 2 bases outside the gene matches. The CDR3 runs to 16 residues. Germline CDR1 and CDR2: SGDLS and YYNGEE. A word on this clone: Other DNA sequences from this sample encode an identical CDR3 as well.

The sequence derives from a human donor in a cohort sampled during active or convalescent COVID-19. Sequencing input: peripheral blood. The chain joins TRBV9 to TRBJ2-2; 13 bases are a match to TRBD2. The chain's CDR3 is CASSVGLAGGSGELFF. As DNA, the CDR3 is TGTGCCAGCAGCGTAGGACTAGCGGGGGGCTCCGGGGAGCTGTTTTTT.